The entry below describes one T cell receptor beta chain. Its specificity is unknown. This CDR3 spans 15 amino acids. Trimming took off 4 bases at V and 1 base at J, with 12 bases between the two ends. The germline gives CDR1 SNHLY, CDR2 FYNNEI. The data are from a study of T cells after yellow fever vaccination. Study findings and constraints: Of the clonotypes, a small share occurred in both CD4 and CD8 compartments. The study re-detected most primary-vaccination clones after the booster (approximately 97% CD4, roughly 88% CD8).

TCRdb re-derived calls from the 5' RACE reads in MiXCR, one entry per CDR3 protein. In the table there are roughly 320,000 distinct CDR3 sequences, roughly 10% of which are singletons. The chain couples TRBV2 to TRBJ2-3; the D call may be TRBD1 or TRBD2 (6 bases each). The TCR originated in a man aged 18 to 29 who received the YFV17D yellow fever vaccine. Sequences were derived from CD4+ T cells sorted from PBMCs, sampled 45 days after the yellow fever booster vaccination. CDR3 region: CASSAGRGRTDTQYF. The CDR3 nucleotides read TGTGCCAGCAGTGCAGGCCGGGGGCGCACAGATACGCAGTATTTT.